This TCR beta chain was captured by sequencing in a study of cytomegalovirus exposure and HLA in healthy donors. Turning to the study itself: There were under 140 million unique TCR beta sequences, drawn from about 179 million T cells, in an earlier analysis.

A multiplex PCR was run with 60 Vbeta primers and 13 Jbeta primers. Here immunoSEQ multiplex PCR was the method, and the copy in TCRdb shows in-frame clones only, minus some. The table has about 110,000 clones, approximately 78% seen once. Healthy bone marrow donors made up the donors. The CDR3 runs to 15 residues. Deletions cut 0 bases from V and 4 bases from J, with 14 bases between. The germline V gene encodes CDR1 SGHNT and CDR2 YYREEE (reference sequence). The sequence was collected from a man aged 30-40 years in good health and CMV-seropositive. This chain joins TRBV5-4 and TRBJ2-7; D not certain. Sequenced input: PBMCs. CDR3 nucleotide sequence: TGTGCCAGCAGCTTGGGCGCTAAACCCCTTTACGAGCAGTACTTC. It codes for CASSLGAKPLYEQYF.